This record concerns one T cell receptor beta chain sequence. This sample was taken from a study of blood T cell repertoires in COVID-19. On the study more broadly: Some COVID-19 samples were acute and others convalescent; all came from the United States, Italy and Spain.

As handled by the study authors: Counts of nucleated cells, estimated from reference gene primer amplification, were obtained. TCRdb's table, derived via immunoSEQ multiplex PCR, lists solely in-frame clones and lacks some. V and J calls plus clone size are reproduced from that table; the DNA served to infer D and trimming. The table has approximately 170,000 clones, under 85% seen once. The Seattle patients, enrolled during active infection, were followed longitudinally. CDR1 is MNHNY and CDR2 is SVGAGI in the germline V gene (reference sequence). This CDR3 is built from 16 residues. V gave up 0 bases and J gave up 0 bases, with 9 bases separating them.

The sequence came from a man older than 75 with COVID-19, enrolled during active disease. The chain employs TRBV6-6 and TRBJ1-3; D not resolved. The sample taken for sequencing was peripheral blood. The CDR3 DNA follows: TGTGCCAGCAGTTACTCGTTTAGCAACTCTGGAAACACCATATATTTT. It codes for CASSYSFSNSGNTIYF.